These 13 T cell receptor beta chains were sequenced from one sample in a study of blood T cell repertoires in COVID-19. Assay used: immunoSEQ multiplex PCR; TCRdb lists only in-frame clones, some missing. The sample lists some 350,000 clones, more than 70% seen once, with almost 3% in the top ten. Source material: peripheral blood. The receptors here all came from a man aged 25 to 45 with active or convalescent COVID-19.

The chain uses TRBV25-1 and TRBJ2-5; TRBD2 agrees at 12 bases. This CDR3 has 13 residues. Trimming at V came to 6 bases and at J to 4 bases, leaving 0 bases not matched to a gene. Germline V gene lookup returns CDR1 MGHDK and CDR2 SYGVNS. The CDR3 DNA follows: TGTGCCAGCAGGGGACTAGCGGGAGAGACCCAGTACTTC. Its protein is CASRGLAGETQYF.

V gene TRBV5-4 combines with J gene TRBJ1-4; D is ambiguous. The CDR3 is 15 residues long. Germline V gives CDR1 SGHNT, CDR2 YYREEE (reference sequence). With 4 bases removed from V and 0 bases from J, the gap between germline ends came to 10 bases. The CDR3 DNA is TGTGCCAGCAGCAGAAACACCGCAACTAATGAAAAACTGTTTTTT. Translated: CASSRNTATNEKLFF.

The V and J genes are TRBV7-9 and TRBJ2-6; 7 nucleotides align to TRBD1. After removal of 5 bases from V and 5 bases from J, the junction contained 9 bases not matched to a gene. Germline V lookup: CDR1 SEHNR, CDR2 FQNEAQ (reference sequence). CDR3 length: 16 amino acids. This chain's CDR3 is CASSQGVGMWANVLTF. CDR3 bases: TGTGCCAGCAGCCAGGGGGTCGGGATGTGGGCCAACGTCCTGACTTTC.

This clone was detected only a few times. The chain has TRBV7-2 and TRBJ2-2; D gene uncertain. The V and J ends lost 3 bases and 2 bases respectively, with 7 bases between them. The CDR3 loop spans 14 amino acids. CDR1 and CDR2 (germline): SGHTA, FQGNSA. The DNA for the CDR3 is TGTGCCAGCAGCTTGGGCAGTAACACCGGGGAGCTGTTTTTT. It specifies CASSLGSNTGELFF.

The chain has TRBV7-2 and TRBJ1-3; TRBD1 is a possible D gene (5 bases). Trimming stripped 5 bases from V and 0 bases from J, with 11 bases between. The CDR3 contains 15 residues. Per the germline V gene, CDR1 is SGHTA and CDR2 is FQGNSA. CDR3 loop: CASSPLRGSGNTIYF. The CDR3, as DNA: TGTGCCAGCAGCCCTCTAAGGGGCTCTGGAAACACCATATATTTT.

The V gene is TRBV5-4, the J gene TRBJ2-1; D is possibly TRBD2 (5 bases). CDR1 is SGHNT and CDR2 is YYREEE in the germline V gene (reference sequence). The CDR3 is 15 residues long. The germline V and J ends were trimmed by 1 base and 8 bases, with 16 bases remaining between them. CDR3 nucleotides: TGTGCCAGCAGCTTGAAGCGGCCCGAGGGTGATGAGCAGTTCTTC. Protein product: CASSLKRPEGDEQFF.

A note on this clone: The same CDR3 can be traced to other DNA sequences in this sample. The chain joins TRBV5-1 to TRBJ1-1; 8 bases fit TRBD1. Germline lookup yields CDR1 SGHRS and CDR2 YFSETQ. V dropped 2 bases and J dropped 1; count of bases not matched to a gene: 1. This CDR3 spans 14 amino acids. The CDR3 protein is CASSLTGGNTEAFF. The CDR3 DNA is TGCGCCAGCAGCTTAACAGGGGGGAACACTGAAGCTTTCTTT.

The chain links TRBV12-5 to TRBJ1-5, with 7 bases that match TRBD1. The CDR3 covers 15 residues. V was clipped by 7 bases and J by 7 bases; unmatched bases: 13. Germline CDR1 is LGHNT and CDR2 is FRNRAP. Here the CDR3 reads CASALRGQLRQPQHF. Here the CDR3 DNA reads TGTGCTAGTGCCCTTCGGGGACAGTTACGACAGCCCCAGCATTTT. The full variable domain, in which reference TRBV12-5 and TRBJ1-5 provide the parts outside the CDR3, is DARVTQTPRHKVTEMGQEVTMRCQPILGHNTVFWYRQTMMQGLELLAYFRNRAPLDDSGMPKDRFSAEMPDATLATLKIQPSEPRDSAVYFCASALRGQLRQPQHFGDGTRLSIL.

CDR3 loop: CASSLVSNNEQFF. The CDR3 nucleotides are TGTGCCAGCAGCTTAGTGTCTAACAATGAGCAGTTCTTC. This sequence joins TRBV7-9 and TRBJ2-1; D unclear. This CDR3 is built from 13 residues. Trimming removed 1 base from V and 5 bases from J, with 6 bases in between. CDR1 SEHNR and CDR2 FQNEAQ come from the germline V gene (reference sequence).

The genes are TRBV7-2 and TRBJ1-2; D is unclear. Trimming removed 4 bases from V and 8 bases from J, with 14 bases in between. The CDR3 is 13 residues long. Per germline, CDR1 SGHTA and CDR2 FQGNSA. The CDR3 loop is CASSSTLQRGYTF. CDR3 nucleotide sequence: TGTGCCAGCAGCTCGACACTTCAGAGAGGCTACACCTTC.

J is TRBJ2-1 and V is TRBV10-3; TRBD2 matches 10 bases. CDR1 and CDR2 from the germline V gene are ENHRY and SYGVKD. Germline trimming cut 8 bases from V and 6 bases from J; bases unmatched to any gene: 7. The CDR3 is 14 amino acids. The CDR3 region has the DNA TGTGCCATCTCTAGCGGGAGAGAGTTCAATGAGCAGTTCTTC. Translating gives CAISSGREFNEQFF.

In regard to this clone: Different DNA sequences within this sample yield the same CDR3. This rearrangement joins TRBV11-2 to TRBJ1-1; a weak D match, TRBD1 (5 bases). Germline V lookup: CDR1 SGHAT, CDR2 FQNNGV. The V end was cut by 5 bases, the J end by 2 bases, with 9 bases between. This CDR3 comprises 13 residues. The CDR3, as DNA: TGTGCCAGCAGCCTCGACAGAAACACTGAAGCTTTCTTT. It yields the protein CASSLDRNTEAFF.

This chain connects TRBV4-3 to TRBJ1-1, with TRBD1 matching over 7 bases. V was pared by 7 bases and J by 3 bases, with 11 bases of the junction left unmatched. Germline lookup yields CDR1 LGHNA and CDR2 YSLEER. The CDR3 extends over 15 amino acids. CDR3 loop: CASTLDREEDTEAFF. CDR3 DNA: TGCGCCAGCACGCTAGACAGGGAAGAGGACACTGAAGCTTTCTTT.